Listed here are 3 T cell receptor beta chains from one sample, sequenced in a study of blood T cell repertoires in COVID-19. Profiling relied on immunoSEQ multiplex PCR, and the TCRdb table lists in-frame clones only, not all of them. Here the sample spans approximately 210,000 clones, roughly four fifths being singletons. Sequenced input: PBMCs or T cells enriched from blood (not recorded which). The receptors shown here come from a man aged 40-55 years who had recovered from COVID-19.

CDR3 DNA sequence: TGCGCCAGCAGCTTAGCCCAGGGAACGGCTTTCTTT. Translating it yields CASSLAQGTAFF. The V gene is TRBV5-1, the J gene TRBJ1-1; D may be TRBD1 (5 bases). The CDR3 runs to 12 residues. The germline V gene has CDR1 SGHRS and CDR2 YFSETQ. With 2 bases removed from V and 11 bases from J, the gap between germline ends came to 13 bases. Complete variable domain (other parts from reference TRBV5-1 and TRBJ1-1): KAGVTQTPRYLIKTRGQQVTLSCSPISGHRSVSWYQQTPGQGLQFLFEYFSETQRNKGNFPGRFSGRQFSNSRSEMNVSTLELGDSALYLCASSLAQGTAFFGQGTRLTVV.

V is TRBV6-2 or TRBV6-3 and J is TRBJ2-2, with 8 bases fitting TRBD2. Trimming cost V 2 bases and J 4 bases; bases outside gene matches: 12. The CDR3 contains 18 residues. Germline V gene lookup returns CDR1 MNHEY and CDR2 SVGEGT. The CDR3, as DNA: TGTGCCAGCAGTTACGACGGTCTAGCGGGTCGGGGCACCGGGGAGCTGTTTTTT. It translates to CASSYDGLAGRGTGELFF.

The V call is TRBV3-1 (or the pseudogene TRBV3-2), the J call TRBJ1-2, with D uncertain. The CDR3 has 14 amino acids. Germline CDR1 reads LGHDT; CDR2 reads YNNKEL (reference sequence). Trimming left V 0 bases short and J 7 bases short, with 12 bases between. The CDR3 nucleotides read TGTGCCAGCAGCCAAGAGCCCCGGGATCGTGGCTACACCTTC. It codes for CASSQEPRDRGYTF.